The T cell receptor beta chain under discussion was sequenced for a study of T cells in Graves' hyperthyroidism and ophthalmopathy. Germline CDR1 MDHEN, CDR2 SYDVKM. This CDR3 comprises 13 residues. V was clipped by 1 base and J by 6 bases, with 7 bases between them. This clonotype has a count of ten or more. RNA transcripts served as the template for amplifying TCR beta CDR3 regions. With the HTBI primer set, the TCR CDR3 went through a first round of RT-PCR. TCRdb re-analysed the multiplex PCR reads in MiXCR, keeping a single row per CDR3 protein. The sample carries about 270,000 distinct CDR3 sequences, about 20% recorded once. Diagnoses used clinical symptoms, serum thyroxine and TRAb, thyroid ultrasound and orbital computed tomography. The PBMCs were sourced from fresh peripheral blood (about 9.7 ml).

This sequence was found in a man younger than 45 with Graves' ophthalmopathy. V gene TRBV28 combines with J gene TRBJ1-5; no firm D call. Sample: blood. In DNA, the CDR3 is TGTGCCAGCAGTTTATTGGGGATTCAGCCCCAGCATTTT. It yields the protein CASSLLGIQPQHF.